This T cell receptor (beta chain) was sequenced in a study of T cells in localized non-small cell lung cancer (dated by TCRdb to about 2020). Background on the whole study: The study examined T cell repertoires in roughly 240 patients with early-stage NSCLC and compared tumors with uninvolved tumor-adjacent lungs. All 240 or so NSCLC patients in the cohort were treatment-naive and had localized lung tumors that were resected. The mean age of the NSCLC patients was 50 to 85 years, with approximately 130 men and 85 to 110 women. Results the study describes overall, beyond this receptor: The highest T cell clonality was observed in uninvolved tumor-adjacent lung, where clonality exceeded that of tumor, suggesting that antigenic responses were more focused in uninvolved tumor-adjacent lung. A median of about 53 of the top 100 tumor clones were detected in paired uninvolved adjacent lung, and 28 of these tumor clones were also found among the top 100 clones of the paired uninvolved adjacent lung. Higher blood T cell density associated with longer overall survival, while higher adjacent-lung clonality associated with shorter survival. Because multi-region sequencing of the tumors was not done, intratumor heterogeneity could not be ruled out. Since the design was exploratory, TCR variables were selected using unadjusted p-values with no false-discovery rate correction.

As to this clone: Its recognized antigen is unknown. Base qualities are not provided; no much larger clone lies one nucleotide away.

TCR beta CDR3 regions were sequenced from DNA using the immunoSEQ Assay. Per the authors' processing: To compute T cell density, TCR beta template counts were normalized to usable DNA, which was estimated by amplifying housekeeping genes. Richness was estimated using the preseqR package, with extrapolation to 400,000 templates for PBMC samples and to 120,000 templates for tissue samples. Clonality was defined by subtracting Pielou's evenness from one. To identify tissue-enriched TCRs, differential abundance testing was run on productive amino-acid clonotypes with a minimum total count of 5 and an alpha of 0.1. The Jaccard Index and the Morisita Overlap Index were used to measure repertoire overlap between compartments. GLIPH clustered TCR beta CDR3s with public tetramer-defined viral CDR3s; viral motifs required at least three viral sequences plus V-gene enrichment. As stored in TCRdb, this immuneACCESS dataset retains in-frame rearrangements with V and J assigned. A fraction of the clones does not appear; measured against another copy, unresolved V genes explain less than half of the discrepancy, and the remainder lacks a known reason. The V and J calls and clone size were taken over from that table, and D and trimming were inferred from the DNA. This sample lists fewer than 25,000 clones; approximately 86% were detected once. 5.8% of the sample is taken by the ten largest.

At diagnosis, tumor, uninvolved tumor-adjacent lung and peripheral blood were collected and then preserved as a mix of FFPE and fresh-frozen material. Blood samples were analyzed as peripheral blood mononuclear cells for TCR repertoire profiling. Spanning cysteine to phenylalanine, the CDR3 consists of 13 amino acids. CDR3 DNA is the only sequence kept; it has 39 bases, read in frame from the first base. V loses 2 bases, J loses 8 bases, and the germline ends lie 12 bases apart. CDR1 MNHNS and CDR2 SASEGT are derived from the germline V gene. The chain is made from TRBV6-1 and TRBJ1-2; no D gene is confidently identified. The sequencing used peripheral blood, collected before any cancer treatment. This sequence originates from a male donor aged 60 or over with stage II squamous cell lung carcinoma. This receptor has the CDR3 CASSERFLVGYTF. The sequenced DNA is TGTGCCAGCAGTGAAAGGTTTCTGGTGGGCTACACCTTC.